This T cell receptor (beta chain) was found in a study of cytomegalovirus exposure and HLA in healthy donors. PCR was performed using 60 Vbeta and 13 Jbeta primers. Clones were read by immunoSEQ multiplex PCR, and TCRdb kept only the in-frame ones, dropping some. The sample has 220,000 or so clones, about 74% seen once. The study's findings and limits: Specific recognition of CMV antigens was confirmed in vitro for a few chains (all CMV-associated).

This CDR3 spans 13 amino acids. Germline V lookup: CDR1 ENHRY, CDR2 SYGVKD. V was clipped by 2 bases and J by 3 bases, with 6 bases between them. As concerns this clone: Its cognate antigen is unknown.

V usage is TRBV10-3 and J usage is TRBJ2-3; D unresolved. Sequences were obtained from PBMCs. This sequence was found in a woman between 25 and 40 years old in good health and CMV-seronegative. Written as DNA, the CDR3 is TGTGCCATCAGTGAGCCAGGTACAGATACGCAGTATTTT. Translation: CAISEPGTDTQYF.